The 4 T cell receptor beta chains given below trace back to one sample, sequenced in a study of blood T cell repertoires in COVID-19. The assay was immunoSEQ multiplex PCR, and TCRdb's table has in-frame clones only and misses some. The sample consists of approximately 92,000 clones, 70% to 90% of them appearing once. Sequencing was performed on peripheral blood. The source of these receptors is a man aged 55 to 70 with acute or convalescent COVID-19.

This clone turned up a few times. The genes are TRBV3-1 (or the pseudogene TRBV3-2) and TRBJ2-5; D gene unclear. V lost 0 bases, J lost 5 bases, and 13 bases lay in between. There are 15 residues in the CDR3. Germline CDR1 and CDR2: LGHDT and YNNKEL (reference sequence). The CDR3 spells CASSQDQSPGETQYF. The CDR3 nucleotides read TGTGCCAGCAGCCAAGATCAAAGCCCAGGCGAGACCCAGTACTTC.

The chain recombines TRBV5-1 with TRBJ1-2; D unclear. The V end was cut by 1 base, the J end by 2 bases, with 9 bases between. Germline CDR1 and CDR2: SGHRS and YFSETQ. The length of the CDR3 is 14 residues. CDR3 DNA sequence: TGCGCCAGCAGCTTGCAGGCGACGAACTATGGCTACACCTTC. This sequence encodes CASSLQATNYGYTF. Filled out from reference TRBV5-1 and TRBJ1-2, the complete variable domain reads KAGVTQTPRYLIKTRGQQVTLSCSPISGHRSVSWYQQTPGQGLQFLFEYFSETQRNKGNFPGRFSGRQFSNSRSEMNVSTLELGDSALYLCASSLQATNYGYTFGSGTRLTVV.

This rearrangement joins TRBV7-2 to TRBJ2-3; 8 bases are shared with TRBD2. Per germline, CDR1 SGHTA and CDR2 FQGNSA. The V gene end was trimmed by 1 base and the J gene end by 7 bases; junction bases not matched to a gene: 10. This CDR3 region has 16 residues. The CDR3 here is CASSLDSSGSLNTQYF. In nucleotides, the CDR3 is TGTGCCAGCAGCTTAGATTCCAGCGGGAGTTTAAATACGCAGTATTTT.

This sequence joins TRBV5-6 and TRBJ1-3; D ambiguous. The CDR3 covers 15 residues. Germline-derived CDR1 and CDR2 are SGHDT and YYEEEE. The V end lost 0 bases, the J end lost 0 bases, and 7 bases lay between the germline ends. CDR3 DNA: TGTGCCAGCAGCTTGGTCTACAGCTCTGGAAACACCATATATTTT. Translated: CASSLVYSSGNTIYF.